The 29 T cell receptor beta chains below all came from one sample that was sequenced in a study of blood T cell repertoires in COVID-19. Clones were sequenced by immunoSEQ multiplex PCR, and TCRdb holds only the in-frame ones, with some missing. In the table there are roughly 180,000 clones, 60% to 85% of which are singletons. What was sequenced was peripheral blood. The receptors shown here come from a man aged 60 to 75 with active or convalescent COVID-19.

This chain uses TRBV7-9 with TRBJ2-1; TRBD2 matches at 8 bases. The CDR3 runs 12 residues. V shed 2 bases, J shed 9 bases, and the junction held 0 bases outside the gene matches. The germline CDR1 and CDR2 sequences are SEHNR and FQNEAQ (reference sequence). The CDR3 DNA follows: TGTGCCAGCAGCTTACTAGCGGGTGAGCAGTTCTTC. Protein sequence: CASSLLAGEQFF.

The chain joins TRBV21-1 to TRBJ1-5. TRBV21-1 is listed as a pseudogene. The CDR3 length is 12 residues. DNA for the CDR3: TGTGCCAGCAGCGGGGGGGGTCAGCCCCAGCATTTT. Translating it yields CASSGGGQPQHF.

This chain links TRBV28 with TRBJ1-2; 10 bases match TRBD1. Germline CDR1 MDHEN, CDR2 SYDVKM. J was trimmed by 4 bases and V by 6 bases; bases with no gene match: 5. This CDR3 region has 14 residues. The CDR3 region has the DNA TGTGCCAGCAGGGGACAGGGGCAATTCTATGGCTACACCTTC. Its translation: CASRGQGQFYGYTF.

This clone has a handful of counts. The chain links TRBV28 to TRBJ2-7, with D perhaps TRBD2 (5 bases). Trimming left V 6 bases short and J 3 bases short, with 12 bases between. CDR3 size: 13 residues. Germline V lookup: CDR1 MDHEN, CDR2 SYDVKM. The CDR3 region has the DNA TGTGCCAGCAGCCCCCCGGCGGGCTACGAGCAGTACTTC. The encoded protein is CASSPPAGYEQYF.

The rearrangement uses TRBV28 and TRBJ1-2, with 9 nucleotides matching TRBD1. This CDR3 is built from 16 residues. Germline CDR1 and CDR2: MDHEN and SYDVKM. The ends lost 6 bases at V and 4 bases at J; junction bases unmatched: 12. The CDR3 spells CASRKTGTGSLYGYTF. Here the CDR3 DNA reads TGTGCCAGCAGAAAAACCGGGACAGGGTCTCTCTATGGCTACACCTTC.

The chain carries TRBV5-6 and TRBJ2-7, with a weak D call TRBD2 (6 bases). Trimming left V 3 bases short and J 7 bases short, with 17 bases between. The CDR3 length is 14 residues. The germline CDR1 and CDR2 sequences are SGHDT and YYEEEE. In nucleotides, the CDR3 is TGTGCCAGCAGCTCGGGACTCGACTTGGGGGAGCAGTACTTC. It codes for CASSSGLDLGEQYF.

The chain joins TRBV28 to TRBJ1-1, with TRBD1 matching over 9 bases. The CDR3 runs 15 residues. With 2 bases clipped from V and 5 bases from J, the junction kept 6 bases outside the gene matches. Per germline, CDR1 MDHEN and CDR2 SYDVKM. CDR3: CASSLPTGGWTEAFF. The CDR3 nucleotides read TGTGCCAGCAGTTTACCGACAGGGGGTTGGACTGAAGCTTTCTTT.

This clone was seen more than once but under ten times. This sequence joins TRBV5-1 and TRBJ2-5, with a tentative D call TRBD2 (5 bases). Deletions cut 2 bases from V and 2 bases from J, with 10 bases between. This CDR3 spans 14 amino acids. Germline CDR1 reads SGHRS; CDR2 reads YFSETQ. For the CDR3, the DNA is TGCGCCAGCAGCTTAGAGGGTGATCAAGAGACCCAGTACTTC. It is translated as CASSLEGDQETQYF.

The V gene is TRBV20-1, the J gene TRBJ1-1, with no clear D. Trimming shortened V by 1 base and J by 7 bases, and 7 bases separated the two germline ends. This CDR3 is 11 amino acids long. In germline, CDR1 is DFQATT, CDR2 SNEGSKA (reference sequence). CDR3 in amino acids: CSARGSIEAFF. As DNA, the CDR3 is TGCAGTGCTAGAGGTTCTATTGAAGCTTTCTTT.

The V and J genes are TRBV19 and TRBJ2-7, with 9 bases matching TRBD1. V was pared by 5 bases and J by 3 bases, with 5 bases of the junction left unmatched. Germline CDR1 reads LNHDA; CDR2 reads SQIVND (reference sequence). The CDR3 covers 14 residues. CDR3 region: CASSSGTGYYEQYF. As DNA, the CDR3 is TGTGCCAGTAGTTCCGGGACAGGGTACTACGAGCAGTACTTC.

The genes are TRBV7-9 and TRBJ2-5; D remains ambiguous. The V end lost 5 bases, the J end lost 5 bases, and 6 bases lay between the germline ends. This CDR3 region has 11 residues. Germline V gene sequence: CDR1 SEHNR, CDR2 FQNEAQ (reference sequence). This CDR3 reads CASSPRETQYF. In DNA form, the CDR3 reads TGTGCCAGCAGCCCTAGGGAGACCCAGTACTTC.

The chain has TRBV6-5 and TRBJ1-6; D unresolved. This CDR3 region has 13 residues. Trimming removed 6 bases at V and 7 bases at J, with 10 bases between. Germline-derived CDR1 and CDR2 are MNHEY and SVGAGI. The chain's CDR3 is CASSRTENSPLHF. In nucleotides, the CDR3 is TGTGCCAGCAGCCGCACAGAGAATTCACCCCTCCACTTT.

The sample holds a few counts of this clone. The CDR3 region is CASSWIDSRGTGELFF. CDR3 bases: TGTGCCAGCAGCTGGATCGACAGCCGGGGGACCGGGGAGCTGTTTTTT. This chain connects TRBV5-6 to TRBJ2-2; TRBD2 might be the D (6 bases). The germline V gene has CDR1 SGHDT and CDR2 YYEEEE. The CDR3 consists of 16 residues. V lost 3 bases, J lost 5 bases, and 17 bases lay in between.

This clone was found a few times. The chain is built from TRBV5-4 and TRBJ1-6, with unresolved D. The germline gives CDR1 SGHNT, CDR2 YYREEE (reference sequence). The V and J ends lost 4 bases and 9 bases respectively, with 23 bases between them. The CDR3 runs 17 residues. The CDR3 sequence is CASSPEGAAALGSPLHF. The CDR3 region has the DNA TGTGCCAGCAGCCCGGAGGGTGCGGCTGCCCTTGGTTCACCCCTCCACTTT.

This clone has only a few counts. The chain uses TRBV6-6 and TRBJ2-7, with unresolved D. CDR1 and CDR2 from the germline V gene are MNHNY and SVGAGI (reference sequence). CDR3 length: 11 amino acids. Trimming stripped 4 bases from V and 3 bases from J, with 4 bases between. Written as DNA, the CDR3 is TGTGCCAGCAGTTTCCTCTACGAGCAGTACTTC. Translated: CASSFLYEQYF.

The chain couples TRBV30 to TRBJ2-1, with D perhaps TRBD1 (6 bases). The CDR3 has 16 amino acids. With 2 bases removed from V and 9 bases from J, the gap between germline ends came to 23 bases. Germline V gene sequence: CDR1 GTSNPN, CDR2 SVGIG (reference sequence). The CDR3 spells CAWSPPGTGSWGEQFF. CDR3 in DNA: TGTGCCTGGAGTCCACCGGGAACAGGGTCGTGGGGTGAGCAGTTCTTC.

CDR3 DNA sequence: TGTGCCAGCAGCCTCGGTCGGGCAGGGGCCACCGGGGAGCTGTTTTTT. It yields the protein CASSLGRAGATGELFF. V and J are TRBV16 and TRBJ2-2; a weak D match, TRBD1 (6 bases). Germline loops: CDR1 KGHSY, CDR2 FQNENV. V gave up 4 bases and J gave up 4 bases, with 16 bases separating them. This CDR3 comprises 16 residues.

This chain connects TRBV28 to TRBJ2-5; perhaps TRBD2 as D (6 bases). The germline V and J ends were trimmed by 4 bases and 4 bases, with 10 bases remaining between them. CDR3 length equals 13 residues. Germline CDR1 reads MDHEN; CDR2 reads SYDVKM. As DNA, the CDR3 is TGTGCCAGCAGTTCGGGTAGCGGAGAGACCCAGTACTTC. It translates to CASSSGSGETQYF.

This clone showed up just a few times. The J gene is TRBJ2-1, the V gene TRBV24-1; TRBD1 aligns across 8 bases. The trim removed 5 bases at V and 6 bases at J, leaving 8 bases unmatched. This CDR3 contains 15 residues. Germline V gene sequence: CDR1 KGHDR, CDR2 SFDVKD. The CDR3 sequence is CATSVEGQGGNEQFF. DNA for the CDR3: TGTGCCACCAGTGTTGAAGGACAGGGCGGCAATGAGCAGTTCTTC.

V is TRBV7-3 and J is TRBJ2-2, with 7 positions matching TRBD2. The V and J ends lost 5 bases and 5 bases, in that order; junction bases with no gene match: 11. Germline V gene lookup returns CDR1 SGHTA and CDR2 FQGTGA. The CDR3 is 16 amino acids. CDR3: CASSPQVWGGTGELFF. The CDR3 DNA reads TGTGCCAGCAGCCCCCAAGTCTGGGGAGGGACCGGGGAGCTGTTTTTT.

V is TRBV27 and J is TRBJ2-3, with TRBD1 identical over 7 bases. V shed 0 bases and J 5 bases; nucleotides not matched to a gene: 2. Germline loops: CDR1 MNHEY, CDR2 SMNVEV (reference sequence). CDR3 length: 14 residues. Here the CDR3 DNA reads TGTGCCAGCAGTTTATCGAGACAGGGAGATACGCAGTATTTT. Amino acid sequence: CASSLSRQGDTQYF.

This clone was seen a few times. The rearrangement uses TRBV7-9 and TRBJ2-7; 7 bases fit TRBD2. The J segment lost 6 bases and the V segment lost 1 base, leaving 6 bases of the junction unmatched. CDR3 length equals 14 residues. CDR1 is SEHNR, CDR2 FQNEAQ, per germline (reference sequence). Here the CDR3 DNA reads TGTGCCAGCAGCTTAGTGACGTGGGAGGGCGAGCAGTACTTC. This sequence encodes CASSLVTWEGEQYF.

This sequence joins TRBV19 and TRBJ2-2; 8 nucleotides agree with TRBD2. The V and J ends lost 6 bases and 1 base, in that order; junction bases with no gene match: 4. The CDR3 covers 15 residues. Looked up from germline, CDR1 is LNHDA and CDR2 is SQIVND (reference sequence). CDR3 residues: CASRRAGVNTGELFF. CDR3 nucleotide sequence: TGTGCCAGTAGAAGAGCGGGAGTGAACACCGGGGAGCTGTTTTTT.

V is TRBV4-3 and J is TRBJ2-6, with 10 bases lining up with TRBD2. The CDR3 covers 19 residues. With V trimmed by 0 bases and J by 3 bases, 8 bases remained unmatched. Germline CDR1 and CDR2: LGHNA and YSLEER. CDR3 sequence reads: CASSQDSLAGVVGANVLTF. DNA for the CDR3: TGCGCCAGCAGCCAAGATAGCCTAGCGGGAGTCGTTGGGGCCAACGTCCTGACTTTC.

The chain combines TRBV9 with TRBJ1-4, with D possibly TRBD1 on 5 matching bases. CDR1 is SGDLS and CDR2 is YYNGEE in the germline V gene. The length of the CDR3 is 15 residues. Trimming cost V 0 bases and J 3 bases, with 9 bases left between them. In DNA form, the CDR3 reads TGTGCCAGCAGCGTAGCGGGGGAGCCTAATGAAAAACTGTTTTTT. It translates to CASSVAGEPNEKLFF. Based on the CDR3 plus reference TRBV9 and TRBJ1-4, the full variable domain is DSGVTQTPKHLITATGQRVTLRCSPRSGDLSVYWYQQSLDQGLQFLIQYYNGEERAKGNILERFSAQQFPDLHSELNLSSLELGDSALYFCASSVAGEPNEKLFFGSGTQLSVL.

This clone was counted a single time. The rearrangement links TRBV18 to TRBJ1-1; D gene ambiguous. V lost 0 bases to trimming and J lost 1 base, with 9 bases between them. The CDR3 contains 15 residues. Germline CDR1 KGHSH, CDR2 LQKENI. As DNA, the CDR3 is TGTGCCAGCTCACCACCCTCCGTCGGGAACACTGAAGCTTTCTTT. This sequence encodes CASSPPSVGNTEAFF.

The V and J genes are TRBV28 and TRBJ2-4, with D possibly being TRBD1 (6 bases). The CDR3 is 14 residues long. Germline V lookup: CDR1 MDHEN, CDR2 SYDVKM. Trimming cost V 3 bases and J 9 bases, with 15 bases left between them. The DNA of the CDR3 is TGTGCCAGCAGTTTGTTGAGGGGGACGGGCATTCAGTACTTC. Translating it yields CASSLLRGTGIQYF.

The rearrangement links TRBV5-5 to TRBJ2-1, with 9 bases fitting TRBD2. J lost 8 bases, V lost 0 bases, and 3 bases had no gene match. The CDR3 is made up of 14 amino acids. From germline, CDR1 is SGHKS and CDR2 YYEKEE (reference sequence). This CDR3 reads CASSLGASGDEQFF. The CDR3 DNA follows: TGTGCCAGCAGCTTGGGGGCTAGCGGGGATGAGCAGTTCTTC.

The V gene is TRBV4-3, the J gene TRBJ1-1; D perhaps matches TRBD1 (5 bases). The V gene's germline CDR1 is LGHNA and CDR2 YSLEER. The CDR3 has 13 amino acids. The V end was cut by 6 bases, the J end by 0 bases, with 8 bases between. CDR3 sequence: CASSKGMNTEAFF. The CDR3 DNA reads as TGCGCCAGCAGTAAGGGGATGAACACTGAAGCTTTCTTT.